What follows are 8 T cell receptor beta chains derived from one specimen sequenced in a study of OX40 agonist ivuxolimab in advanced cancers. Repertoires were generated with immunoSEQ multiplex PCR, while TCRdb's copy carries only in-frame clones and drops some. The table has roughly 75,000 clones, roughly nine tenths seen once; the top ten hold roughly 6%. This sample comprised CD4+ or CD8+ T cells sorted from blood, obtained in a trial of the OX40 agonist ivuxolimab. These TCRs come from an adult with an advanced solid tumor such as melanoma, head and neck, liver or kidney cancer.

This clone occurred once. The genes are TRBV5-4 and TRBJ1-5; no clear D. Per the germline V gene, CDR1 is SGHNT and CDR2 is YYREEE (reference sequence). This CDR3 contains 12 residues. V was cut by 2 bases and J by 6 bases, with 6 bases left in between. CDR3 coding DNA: TGTGCCAGCAGCTTAATGGGTCAGCCCCAGCATTTT. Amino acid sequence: CASSLMGQPQHF. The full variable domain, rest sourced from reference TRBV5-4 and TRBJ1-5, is ETGVTQSPTHLIKTRGQQVTLRCSSQSGHNTVSWYQQALGQGPQFIFQYYREEENGRGNFPPRFSGLQFPNYSSELNVNALELDDSALYLCASSLMGQPQHFGDGTRLSIL.

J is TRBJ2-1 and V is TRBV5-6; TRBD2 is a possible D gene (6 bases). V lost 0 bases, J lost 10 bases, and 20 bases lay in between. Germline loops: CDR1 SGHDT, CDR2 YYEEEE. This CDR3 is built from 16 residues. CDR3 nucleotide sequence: TGTGCCAGCAGCTTGGCGGCAGGGAGGCTTTCAGAGGAGCAGTTCTTC. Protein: CASSLAAGRLSEEQFF.

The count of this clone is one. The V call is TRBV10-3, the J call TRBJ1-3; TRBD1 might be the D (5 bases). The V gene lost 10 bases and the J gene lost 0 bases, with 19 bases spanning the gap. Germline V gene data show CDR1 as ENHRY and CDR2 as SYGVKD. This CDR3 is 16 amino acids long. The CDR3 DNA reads TGTGCCACCGAAGGGGAGCCGCTAATCTCTGGAAACACCATATATTTT. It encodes CATEGEPLISGNTIYF.

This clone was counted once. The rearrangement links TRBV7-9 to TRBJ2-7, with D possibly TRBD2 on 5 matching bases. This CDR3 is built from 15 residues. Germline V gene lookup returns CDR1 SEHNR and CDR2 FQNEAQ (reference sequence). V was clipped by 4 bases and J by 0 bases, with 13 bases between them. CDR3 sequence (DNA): TGTGCCAGCAGCTCCTCACCGGGGTACTCCTACGAGCAGTACTTC. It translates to CASSSSPGYSYEQYF.

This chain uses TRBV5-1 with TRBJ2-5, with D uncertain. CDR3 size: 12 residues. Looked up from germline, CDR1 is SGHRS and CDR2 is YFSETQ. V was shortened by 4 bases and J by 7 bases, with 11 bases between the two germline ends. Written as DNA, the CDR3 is TGCGCCAGCAGCCCCGATTCAGGGACCCAGTACTTC. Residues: CASSPDSGTQYF.

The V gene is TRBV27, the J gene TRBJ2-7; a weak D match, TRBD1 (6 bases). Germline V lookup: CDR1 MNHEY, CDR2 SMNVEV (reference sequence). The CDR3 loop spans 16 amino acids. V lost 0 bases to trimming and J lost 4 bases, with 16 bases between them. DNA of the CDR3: TGTGCCAGCAGTTTATCGGTGGGACATGGGGTATACGAGCAGTACTTC. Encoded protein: CASSLSVGHGVYEQYF.

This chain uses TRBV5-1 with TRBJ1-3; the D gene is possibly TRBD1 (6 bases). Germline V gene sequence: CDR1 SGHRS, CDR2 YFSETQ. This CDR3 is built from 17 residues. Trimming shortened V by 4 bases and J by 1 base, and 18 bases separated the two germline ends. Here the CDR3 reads CASSGDPTGSSGNTIYF. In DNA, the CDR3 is TGCGCCAGCAGCGGGGACCCTACAGGGAGTTCTGGAAACACCATATATTTT.

CDR3 in DNA: TGTGCCAGTAAAATCTCCGACCGGGGAGCTAACTATGGCTACACCTTC. Translation: CASKISDRGANYGYTF. The chain joins TRBV19 to TRBJ1-2; no reliable D call. Trimming took 7 bases from V and 0 from J, leaving 18 bases between them. Germline CDR1 reads LNHDA; CDR2 reads SQIVND (reference sequence). The CDR3 totals 16 residues.